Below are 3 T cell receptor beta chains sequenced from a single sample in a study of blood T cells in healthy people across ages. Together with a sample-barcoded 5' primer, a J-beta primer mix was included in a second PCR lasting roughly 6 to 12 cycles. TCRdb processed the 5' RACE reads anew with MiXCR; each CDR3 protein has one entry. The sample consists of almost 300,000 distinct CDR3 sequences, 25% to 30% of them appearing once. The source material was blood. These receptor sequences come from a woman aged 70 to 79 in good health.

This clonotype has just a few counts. CDR3 in amino acids: CASRPARSAGRSLEQYF. The DNA of the CDR3 is TGTGCCAGCAGACCAGCCCGTAGTGCGGGCCGATCGCTCGAGCAGTACTTC. The chain has TRBV27 and TRBJ2-7, with a possible D match to TRBD2 (5 bases). V was clipped by 6 bases and J by 6 bases, with 27 bases between them. The CDR3 consists of 17 residues. Germline V lookup: CDR1 MNHEY, CDR2 SMNVEV (reference sequence).

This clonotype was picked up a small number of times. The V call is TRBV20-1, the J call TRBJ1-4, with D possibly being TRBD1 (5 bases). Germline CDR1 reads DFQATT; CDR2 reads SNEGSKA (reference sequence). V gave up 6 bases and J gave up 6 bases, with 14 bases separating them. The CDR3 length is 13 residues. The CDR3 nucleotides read TGCAGTGCGGTAGGGACCCGGGATGAAAAACTGTTTTTT. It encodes CSAVGTRDEKLFF.

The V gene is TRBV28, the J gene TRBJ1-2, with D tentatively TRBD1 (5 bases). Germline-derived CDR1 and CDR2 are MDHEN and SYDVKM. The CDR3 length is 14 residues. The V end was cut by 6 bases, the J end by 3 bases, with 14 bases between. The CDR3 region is CASRTNTGHYGYTF. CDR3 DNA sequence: TGTGCCAGCAGGACCAATACAGGCCACTATGGCTACACCTTC.